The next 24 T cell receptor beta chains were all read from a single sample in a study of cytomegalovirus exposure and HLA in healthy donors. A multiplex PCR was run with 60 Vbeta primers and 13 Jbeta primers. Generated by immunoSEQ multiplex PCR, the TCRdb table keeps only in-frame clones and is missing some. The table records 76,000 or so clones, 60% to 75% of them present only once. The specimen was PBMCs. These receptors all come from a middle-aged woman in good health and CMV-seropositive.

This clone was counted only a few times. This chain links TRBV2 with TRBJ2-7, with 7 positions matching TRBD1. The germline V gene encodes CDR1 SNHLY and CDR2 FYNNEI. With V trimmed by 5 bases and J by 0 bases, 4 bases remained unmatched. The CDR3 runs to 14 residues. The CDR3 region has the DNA TGTGCCAGCAGTTACCCAGGGGGCTCCTACGAGCAGTACTTC. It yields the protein CASSYPGGSYEQYF.

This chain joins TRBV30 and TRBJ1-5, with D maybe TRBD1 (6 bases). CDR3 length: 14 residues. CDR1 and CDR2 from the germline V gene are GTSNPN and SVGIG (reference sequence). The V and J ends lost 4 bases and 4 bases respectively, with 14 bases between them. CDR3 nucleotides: TGTGCCTGGAATACCGGGACACTTAATCAGCCCCAGCATTTT. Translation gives CAWNTGTLNQPQHF.

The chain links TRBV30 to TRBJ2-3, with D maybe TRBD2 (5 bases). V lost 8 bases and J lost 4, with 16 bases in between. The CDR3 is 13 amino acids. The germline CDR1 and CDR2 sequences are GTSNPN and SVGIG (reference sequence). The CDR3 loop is CAGAWRPPDTQYF. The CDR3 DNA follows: TGTGCCGGTGCATGGAGGCCCCCAGATACGCAGTATTTT.

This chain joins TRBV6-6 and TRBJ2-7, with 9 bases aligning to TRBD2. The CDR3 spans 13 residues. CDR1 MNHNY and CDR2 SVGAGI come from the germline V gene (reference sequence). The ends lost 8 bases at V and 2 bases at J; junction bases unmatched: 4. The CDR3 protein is CASGASGAYEQYF. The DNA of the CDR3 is TGTGCCAGCGGGGCTAGCGGGGCCTACGAGCAGTACTTC.

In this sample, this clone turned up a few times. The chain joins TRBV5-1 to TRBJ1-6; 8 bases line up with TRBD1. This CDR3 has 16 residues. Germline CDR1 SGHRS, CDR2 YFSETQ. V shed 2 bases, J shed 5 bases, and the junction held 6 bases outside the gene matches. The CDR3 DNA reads TGCGCCAGCAGCTTTCGGGGACAGGCGGATAATTCACCCCTCCACTTT. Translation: CASSFRGQADNSPLHF.

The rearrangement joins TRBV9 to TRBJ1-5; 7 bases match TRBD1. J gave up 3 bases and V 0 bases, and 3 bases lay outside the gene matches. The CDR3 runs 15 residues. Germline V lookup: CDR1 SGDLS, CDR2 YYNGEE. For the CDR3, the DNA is TGTGCCAGCAGCGTAGAGGGGGCCTACAATCAGCCCCAGCATTTT. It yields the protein CASSVEGAYNQPQHF.

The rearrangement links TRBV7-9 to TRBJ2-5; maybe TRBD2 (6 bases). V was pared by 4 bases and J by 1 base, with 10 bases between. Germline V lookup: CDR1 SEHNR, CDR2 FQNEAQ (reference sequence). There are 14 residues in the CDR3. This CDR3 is CASSSPGAQETQYF. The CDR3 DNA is TGTGCCAGCAGCTCCCCGGGAGCCCAAGAGACCCAGTACTTC.

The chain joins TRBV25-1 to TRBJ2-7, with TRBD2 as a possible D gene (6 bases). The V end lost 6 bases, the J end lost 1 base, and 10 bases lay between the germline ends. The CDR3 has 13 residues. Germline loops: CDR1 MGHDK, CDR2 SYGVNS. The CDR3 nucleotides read TGTGCCAGCAGCGGGAGTCTTTCCTACGAGCAGTACTTC. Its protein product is CASSGSLSYEQYF.

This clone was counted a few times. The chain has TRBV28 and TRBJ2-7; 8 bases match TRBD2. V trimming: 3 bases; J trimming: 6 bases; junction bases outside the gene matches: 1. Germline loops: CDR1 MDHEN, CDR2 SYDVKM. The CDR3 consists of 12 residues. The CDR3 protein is CASSFAGGEQYF. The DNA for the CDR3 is TGTGCCAGCAGTTTTGCGGGGGGCGAGCAGTACTTC.

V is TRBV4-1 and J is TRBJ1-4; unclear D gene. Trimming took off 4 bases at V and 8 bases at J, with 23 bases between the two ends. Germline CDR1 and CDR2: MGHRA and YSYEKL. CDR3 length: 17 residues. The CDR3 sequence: CASSPPLADTKREKLFF. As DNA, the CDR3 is TGCGCCAGCAGCCCACCTCTGGCAGACACAAAAAGGGAAAAACTGTTTTTT.

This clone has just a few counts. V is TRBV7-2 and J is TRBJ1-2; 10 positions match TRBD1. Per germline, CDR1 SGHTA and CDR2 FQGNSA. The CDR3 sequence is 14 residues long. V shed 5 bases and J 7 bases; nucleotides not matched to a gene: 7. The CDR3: CASSMPGQGSGYTF. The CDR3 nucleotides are TGTGCCAGCAGCATGCCGGGACAGGGGTCTGGCTACACCTTC. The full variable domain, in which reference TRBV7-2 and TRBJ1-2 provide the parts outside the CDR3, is GAGVSQSPSNKVTEKGKDVELRCDPISGHTALYWYRQSLGQGLEFLIYFQGNSAPDKSGLPSDRFSAERTGGSVSTLTIQRTQQEDSAVYLCASSMPGQGSGYTFGSGTRLTVV.

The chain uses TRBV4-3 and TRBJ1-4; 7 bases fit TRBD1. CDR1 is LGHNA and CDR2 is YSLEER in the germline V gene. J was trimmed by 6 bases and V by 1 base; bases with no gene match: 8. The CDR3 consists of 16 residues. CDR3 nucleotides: TGCGCCAGCAGCCAAGTCTACTCAGGGGGACATGAAAAACTGTTTTTT. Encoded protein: CASSQVYSGGHEKLFF.

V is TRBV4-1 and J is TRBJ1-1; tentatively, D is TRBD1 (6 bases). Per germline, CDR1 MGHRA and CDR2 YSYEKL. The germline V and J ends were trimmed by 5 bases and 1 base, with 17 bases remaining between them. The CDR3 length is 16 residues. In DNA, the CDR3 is TGCGCCAGCAGCAAGCTAGGGGCAGGGGCGAACACTGAAGCTTTCTTT. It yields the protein CASSKLGAGANTEAFF.

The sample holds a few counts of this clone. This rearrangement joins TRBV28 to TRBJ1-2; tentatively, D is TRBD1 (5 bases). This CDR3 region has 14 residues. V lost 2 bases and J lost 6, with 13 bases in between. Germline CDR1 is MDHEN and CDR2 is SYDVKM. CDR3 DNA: TGTGCCAGCAGTTTAGGGGCCAGGGTTCATGGCTACACCTTC. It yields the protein CASSLGARVHGYTF.

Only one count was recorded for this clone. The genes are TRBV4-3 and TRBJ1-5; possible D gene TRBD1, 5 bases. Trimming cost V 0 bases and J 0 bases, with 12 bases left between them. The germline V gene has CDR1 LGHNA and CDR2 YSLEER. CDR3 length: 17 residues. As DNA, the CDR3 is TGCGCCAGCAGCCAAGATCGTGGAGGGGCTAGCAATCAGCCCCAGCATTTT. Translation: CASSQDRGGASNQPQHF.

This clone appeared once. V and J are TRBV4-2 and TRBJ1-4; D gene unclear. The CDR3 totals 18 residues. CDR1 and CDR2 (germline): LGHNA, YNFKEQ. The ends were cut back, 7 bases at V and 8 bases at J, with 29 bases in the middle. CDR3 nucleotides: TGTGCCAGCAACCCATCACCCTCATTGGAGGGTGCTGGCGAAAAACTGTTTTTT. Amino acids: CASNPSPSLEGAGEKLFF.

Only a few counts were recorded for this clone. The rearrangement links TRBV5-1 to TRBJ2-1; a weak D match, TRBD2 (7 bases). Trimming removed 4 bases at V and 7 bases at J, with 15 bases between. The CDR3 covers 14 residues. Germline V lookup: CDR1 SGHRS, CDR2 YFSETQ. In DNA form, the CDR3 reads TGCGCCAGCAGCCCGGGGGGCGGTGGGAATGAGCAGTTCTTC. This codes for CASSPGGGGNEQFF.

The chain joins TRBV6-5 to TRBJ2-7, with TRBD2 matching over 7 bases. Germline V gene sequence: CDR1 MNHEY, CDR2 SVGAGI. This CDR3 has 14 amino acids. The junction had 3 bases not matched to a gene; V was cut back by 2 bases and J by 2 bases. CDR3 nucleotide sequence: TGTGCCAGCAGTTACACGACTAGCACCTACGAGCAGTACTTC. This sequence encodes CASSYTTSTYEQYF.

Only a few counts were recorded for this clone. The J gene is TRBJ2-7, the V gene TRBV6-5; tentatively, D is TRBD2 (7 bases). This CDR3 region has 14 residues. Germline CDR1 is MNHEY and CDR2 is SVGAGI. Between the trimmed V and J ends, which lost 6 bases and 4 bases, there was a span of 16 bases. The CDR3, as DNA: TGTGCCAGCAGACAGGGAGGGTTTTTGTACGAGCAGTACGTC. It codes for CASRQGGFLYEQYV.

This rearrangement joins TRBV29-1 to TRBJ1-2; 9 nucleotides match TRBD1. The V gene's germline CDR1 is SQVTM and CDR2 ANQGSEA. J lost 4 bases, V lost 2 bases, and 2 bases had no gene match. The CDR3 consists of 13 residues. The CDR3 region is CSVEMDRGYGYTF. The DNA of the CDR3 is TGCAGCGTTGAAATGGACAGGGGCTATGGCTACACCTTC.

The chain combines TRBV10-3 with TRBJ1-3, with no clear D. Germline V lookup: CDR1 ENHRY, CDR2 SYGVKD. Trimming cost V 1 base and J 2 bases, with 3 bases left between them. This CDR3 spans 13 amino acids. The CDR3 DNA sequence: TGTGCCATCAGTGAGTTCACTGGAAACACCATATATTTT. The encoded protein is CAISEFTGNTIYF.

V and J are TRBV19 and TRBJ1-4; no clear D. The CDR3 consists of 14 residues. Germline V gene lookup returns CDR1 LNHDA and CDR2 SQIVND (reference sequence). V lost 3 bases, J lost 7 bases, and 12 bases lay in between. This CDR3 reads CASSIRDLGEKLFF. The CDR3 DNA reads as TGTGCCAGTAGTATCCGGGATTTGGGTGAAAAACTGTTTTTT.

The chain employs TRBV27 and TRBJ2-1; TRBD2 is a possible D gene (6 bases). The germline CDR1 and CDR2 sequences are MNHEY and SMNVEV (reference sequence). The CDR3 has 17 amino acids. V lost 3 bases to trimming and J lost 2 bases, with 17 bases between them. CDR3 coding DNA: TGTGCCAGCAGTTTGGCGGCGGGAAGGCACCCCTACAATGAGCAGTTCTTC. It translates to CASSLAAGRHPYNEQFF.

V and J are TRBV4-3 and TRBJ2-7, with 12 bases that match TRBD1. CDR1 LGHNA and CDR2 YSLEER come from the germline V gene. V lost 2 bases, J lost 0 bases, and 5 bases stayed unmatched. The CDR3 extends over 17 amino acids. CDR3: CASSQTPGQGASYEQYF. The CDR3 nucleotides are TGCGCCAGCAGCCAAACCCCGGGACAGGGGGCCTCCTACGAGCAGTACTTC.